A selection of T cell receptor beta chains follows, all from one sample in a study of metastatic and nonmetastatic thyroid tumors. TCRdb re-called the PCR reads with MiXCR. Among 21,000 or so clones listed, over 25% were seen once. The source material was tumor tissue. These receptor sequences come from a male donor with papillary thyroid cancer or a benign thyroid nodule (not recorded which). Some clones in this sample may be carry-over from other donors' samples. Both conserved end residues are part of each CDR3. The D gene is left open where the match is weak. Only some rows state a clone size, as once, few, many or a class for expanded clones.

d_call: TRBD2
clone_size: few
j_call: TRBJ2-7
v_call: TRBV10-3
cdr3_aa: CAISESWAGGLYEQYF
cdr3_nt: TGTGCCATCAGTGAGTCCTGGGCGGGAGGGTTGTACGAGCAGTACTTC

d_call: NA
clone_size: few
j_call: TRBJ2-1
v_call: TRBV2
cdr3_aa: CASRSSGSSYNEQFF
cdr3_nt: TGTGCCAGCAGGAGTAGCGGTTCGTCCTACAATGAGCAGTTCTTC

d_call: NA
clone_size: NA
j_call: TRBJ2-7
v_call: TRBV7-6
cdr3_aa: CASSTRESSYEQYF
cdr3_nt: TGTGCCAGCAGCACCAGGGAAAGCTCCTACGAGCAGTACTTC

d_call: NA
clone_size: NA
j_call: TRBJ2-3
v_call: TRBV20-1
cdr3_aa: CSSREPGGTDTQYF
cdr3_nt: TGCAGTTCTAGAGAGCCGGGTGGCACAGATACGCAGTATTTT

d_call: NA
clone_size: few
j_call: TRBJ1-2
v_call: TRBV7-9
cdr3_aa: CASSRESYGYTF
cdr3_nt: TGTGCCAGCAGCAGGGAGTCCTATGGCTACACCTTC

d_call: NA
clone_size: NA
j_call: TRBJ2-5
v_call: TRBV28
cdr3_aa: CASSLRLEGRETQYF
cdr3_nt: TGTGCCAGCAGTTTAAGGTTGGAGGGTCGAGAGACCCAGTACTTC

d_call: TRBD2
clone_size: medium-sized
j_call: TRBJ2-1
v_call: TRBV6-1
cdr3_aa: CASSILAGGYNEQFF
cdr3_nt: TGTGCCAGCAGCATTCTAGCGGGAGGTTACAATGAGCAGTTCTTC

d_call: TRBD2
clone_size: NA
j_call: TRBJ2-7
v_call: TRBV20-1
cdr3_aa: CSAIPLREDSYEQYF
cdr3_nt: TGCAGTGCTATCCCTCTCCGGGAGGACTCCTACGAGCAGTACTTC

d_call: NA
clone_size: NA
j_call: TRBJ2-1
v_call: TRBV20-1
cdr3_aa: CSARPLATNLKNDQFF
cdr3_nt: TGCAGTGCTAGACCCCTAGCGACGAATTTAAAAAATGACCAGTTCTTC

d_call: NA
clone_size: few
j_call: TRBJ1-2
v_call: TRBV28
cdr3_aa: CASSPRSYGYTF
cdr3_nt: TGTGCCAGCAGCCCACGGTCCTATGGCTACACCTTC

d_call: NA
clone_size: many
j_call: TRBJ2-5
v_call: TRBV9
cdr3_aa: CASSSGSGGGSETQYF
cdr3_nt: TGTGCCAGCAGCTCAGGATCTGGCGGAGGTTCTGAGACCCAGTACTTC

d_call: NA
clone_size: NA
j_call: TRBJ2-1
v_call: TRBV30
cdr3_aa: CAFERSMYNEQFF
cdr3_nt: TGTGCCTTCGAAAGGTCCATGTACAATGAGCAGTTCTTC

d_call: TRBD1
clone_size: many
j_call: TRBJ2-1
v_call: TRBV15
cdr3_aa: CATSVGQGPVFNEQFF
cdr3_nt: TGTGCCACCAGCGTTGGACAGGGACCAGTATTCAATGAGCAGTTCTTC

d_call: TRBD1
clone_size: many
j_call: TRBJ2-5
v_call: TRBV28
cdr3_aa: CASRLAGGMVQETQYF
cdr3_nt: TGTGCCAGCAGACTCGCAGGGGGCATGGTCCAAGAGACCCAGTACTTC

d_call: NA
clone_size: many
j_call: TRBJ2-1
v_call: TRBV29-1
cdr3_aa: CSVEGTSYNEQFF
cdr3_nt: TGCAGCGTTGAGGGAACCTCCTACAATGAGCAGTTCTTC

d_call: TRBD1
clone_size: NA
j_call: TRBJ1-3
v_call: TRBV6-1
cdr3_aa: CASIDRAGNTIYF
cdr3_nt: TGTGCCAGCATTGACAGGGCTGGAAACACCATATATTTT

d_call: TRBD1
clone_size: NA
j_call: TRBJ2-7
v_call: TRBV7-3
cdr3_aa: CASSLQGGASEQYF
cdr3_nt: TGTGCCAGCAGCTTACAAGGGGGCGCGTCCGAGCAGTACTTC

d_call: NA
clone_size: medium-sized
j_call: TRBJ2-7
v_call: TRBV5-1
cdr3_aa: CASSDRDGAYEQYF
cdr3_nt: TGCGCCAGCAGCGACCGGGACGGAGCCTACGAGCAGTACTTC

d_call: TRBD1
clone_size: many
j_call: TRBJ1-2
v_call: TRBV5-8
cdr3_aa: CASTSGQTFNYGYTF
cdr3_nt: TGTGCCAGCACCTCGGGACAGACTTTTAACTATGGCTACACCTTC

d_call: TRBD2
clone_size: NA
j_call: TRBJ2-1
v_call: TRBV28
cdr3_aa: CASSPSGRGGSNEQFF
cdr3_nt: TGTGCCAGCAGTCCTAGCGGGAGGGGTGGTTCCAATGAGCAGTTCTTC

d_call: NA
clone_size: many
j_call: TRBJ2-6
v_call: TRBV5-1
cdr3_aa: CASSRGGAVGANVLTF
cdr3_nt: TGCGCCAGCAGCAGGGGGGGAGCCGTGGGGGCCAACGTCCTGACTTTC

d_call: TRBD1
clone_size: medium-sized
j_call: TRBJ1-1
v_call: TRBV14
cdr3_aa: CASSPGTGGLNTEAFF
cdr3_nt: TGTGCCAGCAGCCCCGGGACAGGGGGCCTGAACACTGAAGCTTTCTTT

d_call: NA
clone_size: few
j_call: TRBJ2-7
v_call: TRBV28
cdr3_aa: CASSLEGTDLSGSLYEQYF
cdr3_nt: TGTGCCAGCAGTTTAGAAGGGACAGACCTTAGCGGGTCTCTCTACGAGCAGTACTTC

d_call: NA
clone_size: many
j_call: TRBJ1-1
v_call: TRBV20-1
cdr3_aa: CSAYPLRGDTEAFF
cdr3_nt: TGCAGTGCTTACCCCCTAAGGGGGGACACTGAAGCTTTCTTT

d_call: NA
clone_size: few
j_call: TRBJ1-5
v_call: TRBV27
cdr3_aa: CASSLSRDGDWPQHF
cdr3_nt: TGTGCCAGCAGTTTAAGTAGGGACGGGGACTGGCCCCAGCATTTT

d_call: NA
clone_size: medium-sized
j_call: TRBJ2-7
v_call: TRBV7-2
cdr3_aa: CASSLSTGGKSYEQYF
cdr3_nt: TGTGCCAGCAGCCTCTCTACGGGGGGCAAGTCCTACGAGCAGTACTTC

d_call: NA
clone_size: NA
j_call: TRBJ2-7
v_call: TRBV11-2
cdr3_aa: CASTLRGYEHYF
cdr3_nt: TGTGCCAGCACCCTTCGGGGGTACGAGCATTACTTC

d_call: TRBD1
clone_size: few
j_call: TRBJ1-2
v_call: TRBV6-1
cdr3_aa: CASSPGQGTNGYTF
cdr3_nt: TGTGCCAGCAGTCCTGGACAGGGGACGAACGGCTACACCTTC

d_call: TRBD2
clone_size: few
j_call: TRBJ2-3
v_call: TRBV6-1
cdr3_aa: CASSRWSGGSSDTQYF
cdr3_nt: TGTGCCAGCAGCCGATGGTCTGGCGGGAGTTCAGATACGCAGTATTTT

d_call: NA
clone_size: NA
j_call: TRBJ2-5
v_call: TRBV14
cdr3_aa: CASSQGISGETQYF
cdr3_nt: TGTGCCAGCAGCCAAGGGATCTCCGGAGAGACCCAGTACTTC

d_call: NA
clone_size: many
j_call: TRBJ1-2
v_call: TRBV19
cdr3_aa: CATWGGTRPTNYGYTF
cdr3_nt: TGTGCCACCTGGGGTGGGACCCGGCCAACGAACTATGGCTACACCTTC

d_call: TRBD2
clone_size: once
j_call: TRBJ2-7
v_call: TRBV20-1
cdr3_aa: CSASGLAGARYEQYF
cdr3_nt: TGCAGTGCTTCTGGACTAGCGGGAGCCCGCTACGAGCAGTACTTC

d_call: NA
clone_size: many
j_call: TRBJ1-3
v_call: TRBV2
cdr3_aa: CASLQNPGGNTIYF
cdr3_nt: TGTGCCAGCCTACAAAATCCGGGCGGAAACACCATATATTTT

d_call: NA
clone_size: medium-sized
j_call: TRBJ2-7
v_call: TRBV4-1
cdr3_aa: CASSRQGTSYEQYF
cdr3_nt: TGCGCCAGCAGCCGACAGGGGACTAGCTACGAGCAGTACTTC

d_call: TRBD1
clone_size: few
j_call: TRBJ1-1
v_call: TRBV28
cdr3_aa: CASSPGQLSNTEAFF
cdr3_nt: TGTGCCAGCAGTCCGGGACAGCTTTCGAACACTGAAGCTTTCTTT

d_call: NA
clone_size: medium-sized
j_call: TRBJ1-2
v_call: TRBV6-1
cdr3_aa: CASRNDGYTF
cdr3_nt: TGTGCCAGCAGAAACGACGGCTACACCTTC

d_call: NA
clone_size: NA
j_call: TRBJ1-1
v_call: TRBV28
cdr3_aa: CASSLSNTEAFF
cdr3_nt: TGTGCCAGCAGTTTATCAAACACTGAAGCTTTCTTT

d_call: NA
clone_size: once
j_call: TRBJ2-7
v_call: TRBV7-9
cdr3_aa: CASSLGTVYYEQYF
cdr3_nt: TGTGCCAGCAGCTTAGGCACAGTATACTACGAGCAGTACTTC

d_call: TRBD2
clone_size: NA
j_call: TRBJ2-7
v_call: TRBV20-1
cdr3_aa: CSARSWTSGRSYEQYF
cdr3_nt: TGCAGTGCTAGATCCTGGACTAGCGGGAGATCCTACGAGCAGTACTTC

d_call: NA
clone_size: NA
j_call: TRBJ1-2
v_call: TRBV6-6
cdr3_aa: CASSYGRDNGYTF
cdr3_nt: TGTGCCAGCAGTTACGGCCGTGATAATGGCTACACCTTC